Described below is a single T cell receptor beta chain sequence and its context. Its antigen is undetermined. The source of the sample is a study of OX40 agonist ivuxolimab in advanced cancers. Assay: immunoSEQ multiplex PCR; the TCRdb copy retains only in-frame clones and omits some. Here the sample spans tens of thousands of clones, approximately 86% being singletons. Study conclusions and caveats: Some patients without response likewise showed low normalized clonal expansion.

CDR3 length equals 16 residues. Germline V CDR1 and CDR2: LNHDA, SQIVND (reference sequence). V was pared by 6 bases and J by 4 bases, with 16 bases between. The chain employs TRBV19 and TRBJ2-6; no clear D. The sequencing used CD4+ or CD8+ T cells sorted from blood, collected in a trial of the OX40 agonist ivuxolimab. The sequence derives from an adult with an advanced solid tumor such as melanoma, head and neck, liver or kidney cancer. CDR3 DNA sequence: TGTGCCAGTAGGGTAGGCCGGCCGGCCGGGGCCAACGTCCTGACTTTC. Translated, it gives CASRVGRPAGANVLTF.